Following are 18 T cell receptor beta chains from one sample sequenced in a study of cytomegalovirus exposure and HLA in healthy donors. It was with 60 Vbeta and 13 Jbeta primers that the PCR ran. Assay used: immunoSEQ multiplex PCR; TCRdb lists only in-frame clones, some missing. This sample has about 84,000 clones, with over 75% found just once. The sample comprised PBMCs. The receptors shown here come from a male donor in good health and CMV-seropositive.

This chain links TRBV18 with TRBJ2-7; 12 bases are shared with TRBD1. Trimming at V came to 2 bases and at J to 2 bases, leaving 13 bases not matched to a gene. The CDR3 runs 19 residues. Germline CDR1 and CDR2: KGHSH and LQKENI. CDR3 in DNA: TGTGCCAGCTCACCAGTCTTCGGGACAGGGGGCCTAATAACCTACGAGCAGTACTTC. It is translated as CASSPVFGTGGLITYEQYF. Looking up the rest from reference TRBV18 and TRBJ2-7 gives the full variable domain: NAGVMQNPRHLVRRRGQEARLRCSPMKGHSHVYWYRQLPEEGLKFMVYLQKENIIDESGMPKERFSAEFPKEGPSILRIQQVVRGDSAAYFCASSPVFGTGGLITYEQYFGPGTRLTVT.

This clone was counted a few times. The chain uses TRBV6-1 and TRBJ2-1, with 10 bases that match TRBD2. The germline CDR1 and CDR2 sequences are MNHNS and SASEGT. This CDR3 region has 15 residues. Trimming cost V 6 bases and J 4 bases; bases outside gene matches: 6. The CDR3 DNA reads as TGTGCCAGCAGCGCAGCTAGCGGGAGTTACAATGAGCAGTTCTTC. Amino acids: CASSAASGSYNEQFF.

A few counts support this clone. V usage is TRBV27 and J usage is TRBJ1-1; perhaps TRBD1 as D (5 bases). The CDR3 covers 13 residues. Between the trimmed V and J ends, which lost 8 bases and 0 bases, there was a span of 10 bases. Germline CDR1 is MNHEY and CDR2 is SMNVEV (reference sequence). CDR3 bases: TGTGCCAGCGCGGGGCCTATGAACACTGAAGCTTTCTTT. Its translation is CASAGPMNTEAFF.

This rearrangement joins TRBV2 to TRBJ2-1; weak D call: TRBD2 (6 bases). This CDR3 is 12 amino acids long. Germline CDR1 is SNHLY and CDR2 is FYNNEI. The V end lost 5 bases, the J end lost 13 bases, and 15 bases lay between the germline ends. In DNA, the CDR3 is TGTGCCAGCAGTCCCCTCCGGCGGGATCAGTTCTTC. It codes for CASSPLRRDQFF. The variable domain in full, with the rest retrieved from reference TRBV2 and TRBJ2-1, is EPEVTQTPSHQVTQMGQEVILRCVPISNHLYFYWYRQILGQKVEFLVSFYNNEISEKSEIFDDQFSVERPDGSNFTLKIRSTKLEDSAMYFCASSPLRRDQFFGPGTRLTVL.

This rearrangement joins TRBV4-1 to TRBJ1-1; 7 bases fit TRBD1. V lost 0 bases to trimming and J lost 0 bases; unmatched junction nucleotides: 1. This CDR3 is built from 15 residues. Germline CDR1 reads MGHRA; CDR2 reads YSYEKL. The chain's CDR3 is CASSQETGLNTEAFF. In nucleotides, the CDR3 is TGCGCCAGCAGCCAAGAGACAGGGTTGAACACTGAAGCTTTCTTT.

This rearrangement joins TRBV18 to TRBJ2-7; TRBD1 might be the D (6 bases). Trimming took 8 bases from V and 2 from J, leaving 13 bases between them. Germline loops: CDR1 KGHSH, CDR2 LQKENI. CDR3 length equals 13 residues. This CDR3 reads CASGQIPTYEQYF. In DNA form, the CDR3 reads TGTGCCAGCGGACAGATACCCACCTACGAGCAGTACTTC. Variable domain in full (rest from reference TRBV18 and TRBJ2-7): NAGVMQNPRHLVRRRGQEARLRCSPMKGHSHVYWYRQLPEEGLKFMVYLQKENIIDESGMPKERFSAEFPKEGPSILRIQQVVRGDSAAYFCASGQIPTYEQYFGPGTRLTVT.

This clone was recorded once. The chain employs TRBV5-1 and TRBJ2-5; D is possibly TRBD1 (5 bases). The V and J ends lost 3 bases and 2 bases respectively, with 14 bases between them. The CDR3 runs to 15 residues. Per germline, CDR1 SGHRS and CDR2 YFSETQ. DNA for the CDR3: TGCGCCAGCAGCTCCCCCGCAGGGATTCAAGAGACCCAGTACTTC. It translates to CASSSPAGIQETQYF.

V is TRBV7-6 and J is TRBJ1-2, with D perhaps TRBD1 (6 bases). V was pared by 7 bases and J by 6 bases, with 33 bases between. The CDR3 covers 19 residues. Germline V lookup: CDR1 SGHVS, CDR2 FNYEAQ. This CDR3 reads CASTLVQRPGEYLGDGYTF. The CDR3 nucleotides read TGTGCCAGCACCCTAGTTCAACGGCCAGGGGAATACCTTGGGGATGGCTACACCTTC.

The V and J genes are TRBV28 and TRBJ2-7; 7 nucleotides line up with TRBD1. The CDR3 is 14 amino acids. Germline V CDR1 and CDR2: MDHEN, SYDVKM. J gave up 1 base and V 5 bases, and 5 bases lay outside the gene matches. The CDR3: CASSPADRSYEQYF. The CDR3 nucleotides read TGTGCCAGCAGTCCTGCGGACAGGTCCTACGAGCAGTACTTC.

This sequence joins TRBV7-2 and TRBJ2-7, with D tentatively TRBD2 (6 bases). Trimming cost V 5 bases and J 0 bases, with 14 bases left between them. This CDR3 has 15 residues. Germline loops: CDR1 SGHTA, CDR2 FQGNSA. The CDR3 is CASSPGGATSYEQYF. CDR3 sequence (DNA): TGTGCCAGCAGCCCTGGCGGGGCTACCTCCTACGAGCAGTACTTC.

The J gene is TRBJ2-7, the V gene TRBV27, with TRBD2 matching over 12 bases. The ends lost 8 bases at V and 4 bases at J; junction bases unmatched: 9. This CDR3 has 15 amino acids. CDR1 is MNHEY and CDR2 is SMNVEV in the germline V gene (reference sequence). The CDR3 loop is CASRLGTSGRYEQYF. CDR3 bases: TGTGCCAGCCGACTTGGTACTAGCGGGAGGTACGAGCAGTACTTC.

For the CDR3, the DNA is TGTGCCGCGACGGGAGGACCCACAGATACGCAGTATTTT. Translated, it gives CAATGGPTDTQYF. The V call is TRBV10-3, the J call TRBJ2-3; TRBD2 aligns across 7 bases. V was pared by 11 bases and J by 2 bases, with 7 bases of the junction left unmatched. Per germline, CDR1 ENHRY and CDR2 SYGVKD. The CDR3 is 13 residues long.

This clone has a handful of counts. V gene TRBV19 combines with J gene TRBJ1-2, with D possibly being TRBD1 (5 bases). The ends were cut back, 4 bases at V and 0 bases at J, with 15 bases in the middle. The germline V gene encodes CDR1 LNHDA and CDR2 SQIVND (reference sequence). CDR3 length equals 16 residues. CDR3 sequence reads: CASSKGRATANYGYTF. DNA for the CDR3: TGTGCCAGTAGTAAGGGCAGGGCCACAGCTAACTATGGCTACACCTTC. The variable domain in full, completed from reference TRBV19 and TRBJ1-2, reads DGGITQSPKYLFRKEGQNVTLSCEQNLNHDAMYWYRQDPGQGLRLIYYSQIVNDFQKGDIAEGYSVSREKKESFPLTVTSAQKNPTAFYLCASSKGRATANYGYTFGSGTRLTVV.

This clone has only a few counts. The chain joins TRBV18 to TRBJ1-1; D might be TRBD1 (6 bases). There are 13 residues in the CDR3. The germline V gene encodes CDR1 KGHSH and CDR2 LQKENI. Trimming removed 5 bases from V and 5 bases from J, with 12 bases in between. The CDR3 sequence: CASSGPRGTEAFF. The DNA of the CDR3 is TGTGCCAGCTCAGGTCCGAGGGGGACTGAAGCTTTCTTT.

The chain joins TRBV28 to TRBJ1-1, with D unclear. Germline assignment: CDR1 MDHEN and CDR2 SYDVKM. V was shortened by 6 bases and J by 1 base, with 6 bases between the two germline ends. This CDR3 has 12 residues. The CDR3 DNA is TGTGCCAGCAGCTCAGAGAACACTGAAGCTTTCTTT. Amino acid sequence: CASSSENTEAFF.

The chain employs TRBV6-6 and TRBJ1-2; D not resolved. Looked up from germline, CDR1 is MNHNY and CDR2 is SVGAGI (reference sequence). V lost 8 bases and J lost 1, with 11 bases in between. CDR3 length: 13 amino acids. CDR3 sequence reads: CASADLSNYGYTF. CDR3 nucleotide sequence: TGTGCCAGCGCCGATCTTAGTAACTATGGCTACACCTTC.

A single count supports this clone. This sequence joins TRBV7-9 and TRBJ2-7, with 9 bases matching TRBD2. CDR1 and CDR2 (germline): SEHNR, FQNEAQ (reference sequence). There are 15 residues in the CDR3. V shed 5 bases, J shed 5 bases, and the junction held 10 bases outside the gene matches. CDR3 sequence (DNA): TGTGCCAGCAGCGCCTTAGCGGGAGTAACCCACGAGCAGTACTTC. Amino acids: CASSALAGVTHEQYF.

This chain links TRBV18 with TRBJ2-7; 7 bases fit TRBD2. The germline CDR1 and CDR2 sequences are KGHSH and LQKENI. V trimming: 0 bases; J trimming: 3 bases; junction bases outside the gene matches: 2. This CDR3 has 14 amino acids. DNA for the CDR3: TGTGCCAGCTCACCACCCGGGACTATCTACGAGCAGTACTTC. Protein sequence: CASSPPGTIYEQYF.